Below, one T cell receptor (beta chain) is given with its context. Its antigen remains unidentified. Base qualities were left out, and no much larger clone turns up one base away. The meaning of the sample's time point label: baseline before first vaccination. The vaccinee samples were drawn from two UK trials, COV001 and COV002, one of which was a single-blind randomized controlled phase 2/3 trial testing AZD1222 (ChAdOx1 nCoV-19) in healthy adults. For TCRbeta chain sequencing, PBMC samples from trial participants were taken at day 0 and at day 28 after the second dose. This sample is part of a study of T cell responses to AZD1222 COVID-19 vaccine (dated by TCRdb to the early 2020s). Background on the whole study: AZD1222 recipients whose second dose came at about 4 weeks and those whose second dose came at about 12 weeks were combined into one group, since spike-specific TCR depth and breadth did not differ between the two schedules. A total of just over 230 trial participants underwent TCR sequencing, of whom about 200 had received two doses of AZD1222 and some 26 had received two doses of the MenACWY control vaccine. Trial participants were enrolled into age subgroups of 18-55, 56-69 and 70-plus years, which contained around 150, 28 and 57 TCR-sequenced participants, respectively.

The CDR3 regions of human TCRbeta chains were analyzed by immunosequencing. The original methods were these. Repertoire TCRs were checked for matches against a reference library of SARS-CoV-2-specific TCRs that had been generated using the MIRA antigen-specificity platform. Breadth was defined as the fraction of unique TCRs that were SARS-CoV-2-associated. Depth was defined as the fraction of total T cells that were SARS-CoV-2-associated. Using the MIRA data, each spike-specific TCR was mapped to the spike region that the TCR reacts to and placed in a CD4 or CD8 class. Log10-transformed breadth and depth values were compared by one-way ANOVA with Sidak's multiple comparisons tests. The immuneACCESS repertoire file appears here via TCRdb, limited to in-frame rearrangements. These files lack a portion of the clones; in checked studies, under half of the deficit traces to unresolved V genes, and the cause of the others is not known. V, J and clone size derive from that table, while D and trimming were established from the DNA sequence. Within this sample are over 110,000 clones, with 85% to 95% of them counted one time only. Together, the top ten hold approximately 5% of the sample.

The CDR3 numbers 18 residues from cysteine through phenylalanine. The sequence is cut down to CDR3 DNA, 54 bases in frame from base 1. Trimming leaves V shorter by 1 base and J shorter by 0 bases, with the junction holding 11 bases beyond the gene matches. Per the germline V gene (reference sequence), SEHNR is the CDR1 and FQNEAQ is the CDR2. Broader findings and caveats from the paper: Participants were mostly white British, with more females than males. The authors suggested clonal diversity may have been underestimated. Because no day 14 peak-response samples were available, repertoires were characterized only after the peak T cell response. In the small 56-69-year group, the increase in depth fell short of significance, most likely because of low power. After two AZD1222 doses, spike-specific TCR breadth and depth were significantly higher than at day 0 and than in MenACWY recipients. Reportedly, almost half of the unique spike-specific TCRs recognized epitopes lying outside the regions that are mutated in the B.1.351 and B.1.1.7 variants. Conclusions about previously exposed vaccinees are limited, since just 5 or 6 AZD1222 recipients were seropositive for SARS-CoV-2 at baseline. CD4 TCRs associated with the vaccine covered the entire spike protein, and the dominant responses were in regions 160-218 and 743-854.

The sequences come from peripheral blood, collected on day 0 of AZD1222 vaccination. The rearrangement combines TRBV7-9 with TRBJ1-2; 7 bases in the junction line up with TRBD1. This sequence was found in an adult in good health. The CDR3 is CASSLEGRDSSANYGYTF. The bases read TGTGCCAGCAGCTTAGAGGGCCGGGACAGCTCAGCTAACTATGGCTACACCTTC. The full variable domain, with segments outside the CDR3 supplied by the reference TRBV7-9 and TRBJ1-2 proteins, appears as DTGVSQNPRHKITKRGQNVTFRCDPISEHNRLYWYRQTLGQGPEFLTYFQNEAQLEKSRLLSDRFSAERPKGSFSTLEIQRTEQGDSAMYLCASSLEGRDSSANYGYTFGSGTRLTVV.